This entry describes one TCR beta chain. What it binds is not known. It is unclear where the CDR3 begins or ends on the DNA, so no DNA is shown, and the CDR3 is as TCRdb lists it. The entry originates in a study of blood T cells in healthy people across ages. Study results and limitations: Donor CMV status was unknown, possibly confounding expanded clonotype changes. The unsorted PBMCs prevented any conclusive comparison of naive versus antigen-experienced cells. Age showed a roughly linear inverse relationship with TCR beta diversity per million T cells.

Germline-derived CDR1 and CDR2 are SGHTA and FQGNSA. The CDR3 is made up of 14 amino acids, end residues included. With a J-beta primer mix and a sample-barcoded 5' primer, a second PCR ran about 7 to 12 cycles. TCRdb redid the calling of the 5' RACE reads with MiXCR, one entry per CDR3 protein. The table shows about 930,000 distinct CDR3 sequences, with around 29% occurring only once. The same data also went into a second study, on T cells of mothers and their children. As that study records: Among related mother-child pairs, overlap was slightly higher than in unrelated pairs, though not significantly.

Sequenced sample: blood. V is TRBV7-2 and J is TRBJ1-2; TRBD1, as called in the table, went unchecked against the DNA. The TCR sequence derives from a woman in her forties in good health. The CDR3 loop reads CASSPSTVYGYTFF.